Listed below are T cell receptor beta chains from one sample, sequenced in a study of molecular identifiers for immune sequencing clone quantification. In TCRdb, the PCR reads were re-called with MiXCR into one record per CDR3 protein. The table lists about 640,000 distinct CDR3 sequences, just under 20% of them singletons. The sequenced material came from naive CD8+ T cells from blood, with Jurkat cell RNA spiked in. These receptors came from a human donor in good health. Some libraries in this study had Jurkat cell RNA spiked in. Both conserved end residues are part of each CDR3. Fields, in order: J gene, V gene, D gene, clone size, CDR3 protein, CDR3 DNA. The D gene is left open where the match is weak. Size is omitted from some rows. Given values are once, few, many or a class for expanded clones.

TRBJ2-1 | TRBV29-1 | - | few | CSVWFTGSIDEQFF | TGCAGCGTTTGGTTTACGGGTAGTATAGATGAGCAGTTCTTC
TRBJ2-5 | TRBV5-1 | TRBD1 | many | CASRLTGTGVETQYF | TGCGCCAGCAGGTTGACCGGGACAGGGGTAGAGACCCAGTACTTC
TRBJ2-7 | TRBV10-3 | - | many | CAIRGGYEQYF | TGTGCCATCAGGGGAGGATACGAGCAGTACTTC
TRBJ2-7 | TRBV20-1 | - | many | CSAGAQRGVSEQYF | TGCAGTGCTGGGGCTCAGCGAGGAGTCTCCGAGCAGTACTTC
TRBJ2-3 | TRBV6-2/TRBV6-3 | - | - | CASSYWGLQDDLSDTQYF | TGTGCCAGCAGTTATTGGGGCCTTCAGGATGACCTCTCGGATACGCAGTATTTT
TRBJ2-2 | TRBV29-1 | - | many | CSAETRNTGELFF | TGCAGCGCCGAGACACGGAACACCGGGGAGCTGTTTTTT
TRBJ2-2 | TRBV20-1 | - | - | CSAREVVRNTGELFF | TGCAGTGCTAGAGAAGTAGTCAGGAACACCGGGGAGCTGTTTTTT
TRBJ1-4 | TRBV12-5 | - | few | CASGLVDGANEKLFF | TGTGCTAGTGGTTTGGTAGATGGGGCTAATGAAAAACTGTTTTTT
TRBJ2-2 | TRBV4-1 | - | many | CASSQDLLATNTGELFF | TGCGCCAGCAGCCAAGATCTCCTAGCGACGAACACCGGGGAGCTGTTTTTT
TRBJ1-5 | TRBV6-2/TRBV6-3 | TRBD1 | many | CASSYSKDRGGQRPQHF | TGTGCCAGCAGTTATTCCAAGGACAGGGGGGGTCAGAGGCCCCAGCATTTT
TRBJ2-7 | TRBV19 | - | many | CARQGSEQYF | TGTGCCAGACAGGGAAGCGAGCAGTACTTC